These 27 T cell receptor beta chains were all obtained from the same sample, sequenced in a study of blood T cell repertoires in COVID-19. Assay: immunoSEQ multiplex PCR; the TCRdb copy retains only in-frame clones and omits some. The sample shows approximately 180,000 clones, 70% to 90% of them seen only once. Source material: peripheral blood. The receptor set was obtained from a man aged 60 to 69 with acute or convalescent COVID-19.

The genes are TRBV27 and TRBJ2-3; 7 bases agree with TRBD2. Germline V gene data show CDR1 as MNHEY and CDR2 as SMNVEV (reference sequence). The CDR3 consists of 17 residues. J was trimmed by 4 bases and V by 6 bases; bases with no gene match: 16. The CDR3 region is CASRGDPAGDIADTQYF. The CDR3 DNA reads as TGTGCCAGCAGGGGAGATCCGGCGGGAGATATCGCAGATACGCAGTATTTT.

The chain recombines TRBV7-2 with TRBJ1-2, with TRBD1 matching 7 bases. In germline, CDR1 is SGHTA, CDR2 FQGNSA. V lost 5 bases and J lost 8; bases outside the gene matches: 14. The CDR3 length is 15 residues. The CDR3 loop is CASSPRGGGLRGYTF. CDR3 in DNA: TGTGCCAGCAGCCCTCGAGGGGGCGGTTTAAGGGGCTACACCTTC.

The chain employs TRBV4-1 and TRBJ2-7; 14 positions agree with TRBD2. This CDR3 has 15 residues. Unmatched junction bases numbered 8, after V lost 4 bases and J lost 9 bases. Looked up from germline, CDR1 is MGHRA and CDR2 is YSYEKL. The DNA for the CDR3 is TGCGCCAGCAGCCCCGGGACTAGCGGGAGTGTGGGGCAGTACTTC. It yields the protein CASSPGTSGSVGQYF.

CDR3: CASSLSVQGAGNYGYTF. CDR3 nucleotide sequence: TGTGCCAGCAGTTTATCTGTTCAGGGGGCCGGTAACTATGGCTACACCTTC. The V call is TRBV27, the J call TRBJ1-2; TRBD1 agrees at 8 bases. J lost 1 base, V lost 0 bases, and 7 bases had no gene match. The germline CDR1 and CDR2 sequences are MNHEY and SMNVEV (reference sequence). The CDR3 is made up of 17 amino acids.

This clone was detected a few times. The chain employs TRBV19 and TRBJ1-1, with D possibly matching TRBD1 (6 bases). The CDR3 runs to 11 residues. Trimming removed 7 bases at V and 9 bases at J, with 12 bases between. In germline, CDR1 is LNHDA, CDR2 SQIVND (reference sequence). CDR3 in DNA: TGTGCCAGTAAGAGGTGGGACAAAGCTTTCTTT. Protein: CASKRWDKAFF.

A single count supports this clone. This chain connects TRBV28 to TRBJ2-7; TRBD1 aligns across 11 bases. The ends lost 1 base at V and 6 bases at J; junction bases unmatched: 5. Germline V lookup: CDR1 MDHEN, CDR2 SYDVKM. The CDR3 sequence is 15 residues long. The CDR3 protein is CASSLSGTGGREQYF. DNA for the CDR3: TGTGCCAGCAGTTTATCCGGGACAGGGGGTCGCGAGCAGTACTTC.

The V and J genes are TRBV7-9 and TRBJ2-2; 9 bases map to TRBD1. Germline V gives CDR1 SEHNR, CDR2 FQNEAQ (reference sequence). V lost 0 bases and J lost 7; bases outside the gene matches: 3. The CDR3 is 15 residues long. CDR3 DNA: TGTGCCAGCAGCTTAGCACAGGGGGCGAGCGGGGAGCTGTTTTTT. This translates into CASSLAQGASGELFF.

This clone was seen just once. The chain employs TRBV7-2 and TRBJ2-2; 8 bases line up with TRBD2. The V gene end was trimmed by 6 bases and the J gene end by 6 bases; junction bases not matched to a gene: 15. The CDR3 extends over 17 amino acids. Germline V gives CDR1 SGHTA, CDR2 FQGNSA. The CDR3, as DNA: TGTGCCAGCAGGTATTCTCCGTCGGGACTAGGCGCCGGGGAGCTGTTTTTT. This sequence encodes CASRYSPSGLGAGELFF.

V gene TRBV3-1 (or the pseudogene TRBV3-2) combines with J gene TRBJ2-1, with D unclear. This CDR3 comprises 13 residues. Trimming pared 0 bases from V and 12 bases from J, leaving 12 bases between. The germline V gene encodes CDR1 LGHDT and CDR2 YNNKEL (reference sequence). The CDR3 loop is CASSQDHVRRQFF. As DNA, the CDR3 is TGTGCCAGCAGCCAAGATCATGTTAGAAGGCAGTTCTTC.

The CDR3 loop is CASSFAGVSSGNTIYF. CDR3 nucleotides: TGTGCCAGCAGCTTCGCGGGGGTGTCCTCTGGAAACACCATATATTTT. The chain recombines TRBV2 with TRBJ1-3; D may be TRBD1 (5 bases). Germline V gives CDR1 SNHLY, CDR2 FYNNEI. Trimming pared 6 bases from V and 0 bases from J, leaving 15 bases between. CDR3 size: 16 residues. Full variable domain (missing parts from reference TRBV2 and TRBJ1-3): EPEVTQTPSHQVTQMGQEVILRCVPISNHLYFYWYRQILGQKVEFLVSFYNNEISEKSEIFDDQFSVERPDGSNFTLKIRSTKLEDSAMYFCASSFAGVSSGNTIYFGEGSWLTVV.

The DNA of the CDR3 is TGTGCCAGCAGCGTAGACCCCGGTCCACCCCTCCACTTT. Translated: CASSVDPGPPLHF. This chain uses TRBV9 with TRBJ1-6; D is undetermined. The CDR3 contains 13 residues. Trimming took off 0 bases at V and 11 bases at J, with 9 bases between the two ends. Germline lookup yields CDR1 SGDLS and CDR2 YYNGEE.

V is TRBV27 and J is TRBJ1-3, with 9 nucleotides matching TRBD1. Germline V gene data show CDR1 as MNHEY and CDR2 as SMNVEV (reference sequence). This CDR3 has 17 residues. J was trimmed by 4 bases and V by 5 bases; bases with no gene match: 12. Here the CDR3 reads CASSPRTSGTGGNTIYF. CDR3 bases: TGTGCCAGCAGTCCCCGCACCTCCGGGACAGGGGGAAACACCATATATTTT.

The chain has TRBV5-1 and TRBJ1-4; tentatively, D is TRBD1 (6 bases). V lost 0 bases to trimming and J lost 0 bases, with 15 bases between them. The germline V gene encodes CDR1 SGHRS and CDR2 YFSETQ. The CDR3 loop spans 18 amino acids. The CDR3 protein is CASSLDPQGGATNEKLFF. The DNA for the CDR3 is TGCGCCAGCAGCTTGGACCCACAGGGTGGAGCAACTAATGAAAAACTGTTTTTT. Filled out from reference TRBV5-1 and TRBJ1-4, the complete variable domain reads KAGVTQTPRYLIKTRGQQVTLSCSPISGHRSVSWYQQTPGQGLQFLFEYFSETQRNKGNFPGRFSGRQFSNSRSEMNVSTLELGDSALYLCASSLDPQGGATNEKLFFGSGTQLSVL.

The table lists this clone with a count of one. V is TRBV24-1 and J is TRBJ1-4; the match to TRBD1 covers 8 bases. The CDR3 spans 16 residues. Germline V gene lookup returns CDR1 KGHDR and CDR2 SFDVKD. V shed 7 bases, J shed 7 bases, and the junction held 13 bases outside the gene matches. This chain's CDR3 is CATRANVRGQSEKLFF. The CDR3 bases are TGTGCCACCAGAGCTAACGTCAGGGGGCAGAGTGAAAAACTGTTTTTT.

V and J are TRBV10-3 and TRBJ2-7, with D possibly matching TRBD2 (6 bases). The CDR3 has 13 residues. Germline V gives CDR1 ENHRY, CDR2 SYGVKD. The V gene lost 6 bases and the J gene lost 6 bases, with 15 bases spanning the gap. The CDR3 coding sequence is TGTGCCATCAGGGACGGTCCCGGGGGCGAGCAGTACTTC. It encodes CAIRDGPGGEQYF.

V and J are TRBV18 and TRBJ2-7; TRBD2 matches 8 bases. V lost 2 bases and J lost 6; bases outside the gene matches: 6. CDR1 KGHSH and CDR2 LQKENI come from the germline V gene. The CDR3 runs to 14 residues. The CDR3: CASSPRAGVVEQYF. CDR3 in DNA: TGTGCCAGCTCACCAAGAGCGGGAGTGGTCGAGCAGTACTTC.

This chain's CDR3 is CASSPPGVPGNTIYF. CDR3 nucleotides: TGTGCCAGCAGCCCACCCGGGGTACCAGGAAACACCATATATTTT. V and J are TRBV7-2 and TRBJ1-3; D is unresolved. CDR3 size: 15 residues. Trimming shortened V by 5 bases and J by 4 bases, and 15 bases separated the two germline ends. Per the germline V gene, CDR1 is SGHTA and CDR2 is FQGNSA.

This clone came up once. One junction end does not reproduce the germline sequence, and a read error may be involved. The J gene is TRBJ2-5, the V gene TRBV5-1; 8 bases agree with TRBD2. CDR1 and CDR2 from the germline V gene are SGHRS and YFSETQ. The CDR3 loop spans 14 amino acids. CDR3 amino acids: CARSLAGGVETQYF. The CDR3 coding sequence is TGCGCCCGCAGCTTGGCCGGGGGGGTGGAGACCCAGTACTTC.

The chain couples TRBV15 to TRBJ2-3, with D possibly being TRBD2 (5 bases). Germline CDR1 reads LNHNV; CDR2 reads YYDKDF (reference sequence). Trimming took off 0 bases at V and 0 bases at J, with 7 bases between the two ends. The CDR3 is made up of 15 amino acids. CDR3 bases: TGTGCCACCAGCAGAGATGCGGGTAGCACAGATACGCAGTATTTT. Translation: CATSRDAGSTDTQYF.

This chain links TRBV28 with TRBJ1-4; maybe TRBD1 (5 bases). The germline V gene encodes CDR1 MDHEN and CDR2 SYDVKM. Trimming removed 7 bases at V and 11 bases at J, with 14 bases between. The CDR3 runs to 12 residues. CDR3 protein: CASTPGQKKLFF. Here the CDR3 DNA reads TGTGCCAGCACCCCAGGGCAGAAGAAACTGTTTTTT.

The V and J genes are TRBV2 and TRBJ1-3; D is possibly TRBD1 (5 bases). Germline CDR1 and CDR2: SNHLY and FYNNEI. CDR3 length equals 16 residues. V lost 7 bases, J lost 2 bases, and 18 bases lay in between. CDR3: CASMEGHFTTGNTIYF. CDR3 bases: TGTGCCAGCATGGAGGGGCACTTCACTACTGGAAACACCATATATTTT.

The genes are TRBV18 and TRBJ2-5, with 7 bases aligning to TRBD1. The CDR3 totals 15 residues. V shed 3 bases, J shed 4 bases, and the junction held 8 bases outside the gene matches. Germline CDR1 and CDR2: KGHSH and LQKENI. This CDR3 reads CASSPPGQPRETQYF. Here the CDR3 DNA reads TGTGCCAGCTCACCCCCGGGACAGCCGAGAGAGACCCAGTACTTC. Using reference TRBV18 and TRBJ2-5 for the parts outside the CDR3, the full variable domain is NAGVMQNPRHLVRRRGQEARLRCSPMKGHSHVYWYRQLPEEGLKFMVYLQKENIIDESGMPKERFSAEFPKEGPSILRIQQVVRGDSAAYFCASSPPGQPRETQYFGPGTRLLVL.

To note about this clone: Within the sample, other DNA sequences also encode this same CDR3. This chain's CDR3 is CASSQGGRGQPQHF. As DNA, the CDR3 is TGTGCCAGCAGCCAAGGGGGGCGAGGACAGCCCCAGCATTTT. This chain uses TRBV3-1 (or the pseudogene TRBV3-2) with TRBJ1-5; the D gene is possibly TRBD1 (6 bases). The CDR3 has 14 residues. The ends were cut back, 1 base at V and 7 bases at J, with 11 bases in the middle. The germline CDR1 and CDR2 sequences are LGHDT and YNNKEL (reference sequence).

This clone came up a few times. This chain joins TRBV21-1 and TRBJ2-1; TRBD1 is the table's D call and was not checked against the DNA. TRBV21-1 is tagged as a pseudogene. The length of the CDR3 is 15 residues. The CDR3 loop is CASSHRDKGINEQFF. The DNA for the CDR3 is TGTGCCAGCAGCCACCGGGACAAGGGCATCAATGAGCAGTTCTTC.

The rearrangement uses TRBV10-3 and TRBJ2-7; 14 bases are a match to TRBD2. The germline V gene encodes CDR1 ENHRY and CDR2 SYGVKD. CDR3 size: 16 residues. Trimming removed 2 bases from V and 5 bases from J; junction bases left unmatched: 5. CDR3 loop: CAISEGLAGGENEQYF. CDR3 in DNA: TGTGCCATCAGTGAGGGACTAGCGGGAGGTGAGAACGAGCAGTACTTC.

The CDR3 here is CASTHGGTSYEQYF. CDR3 nucleotides: TGCGCCAGCACCCATGGAGGGACTTCCTACGAGCAGTACTTC. The chain links TRBV5-1 to TRBJ2-7; D might be TRBD2 (6 bases). CDR3 length: 14 residues. Trimming left V 6 bases short and J 1 base short, with 14 bases between. The germline CDR1 and CDR2 sequences are SGHRS and YFSETQ.

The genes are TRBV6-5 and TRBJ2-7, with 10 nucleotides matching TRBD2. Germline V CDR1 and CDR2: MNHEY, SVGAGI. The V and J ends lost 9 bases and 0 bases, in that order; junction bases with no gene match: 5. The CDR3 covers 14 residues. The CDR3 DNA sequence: TGTGCCAGACGACTAGCGGGTCCCTCCTACGAGCAGTACTTC. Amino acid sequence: CARRLAGPSYEQYF.